These 28 T cell receptor beta chains were all obtained from the same sample, sequenced in a study of glioma-infiltrating T cells after dendritic cell vaccination. The method was immunoSEQ multiplex PCR; TCRdb's version includes in-frame clones alone and lacks a portion of them. The repertoire holds nearly 85,000 clones, with roughly 89% as singletons. Sequencing was performed on blood, taken before dendritic cell vaccination. All receptors derive from a human donor with glioblastoma.

The chain uses TRBV20-1 and TRBJ1-1, with D hard to call. V was cut by 4 bases and J by 4 bases, with 7 bases left in between. This CDR3 is built from 11 residues. Germline V gene lookup returns CDR1 DFQATT and CDR2 SNEGSKA (reference sequence). The CDR3 spells CSAKTITEAFF. Here the CDR3 DNA reads TGCAGTGCTAAAACAATCACTGAAGCTTTCTTT.

The chain links TRBV9 to TRBJ2-3; 9 positions match TRBD2. CDR1 is SGDLS and CDR2 is YYNGEE in the germline V gene. V lost 4 bases to trimming and J lost 6 bases; unmatched junction nucleotides: 9. CDR3 length: 15 residues. Here the CDR3 reads CASSRSGGIFDTQYF. DNA for the CDR3: TGTGCCAGCAGCAGAAGCGGGGGGATCTTCGATACGCAGTATTTT. Variable domain in full (rest from reference TRBV9 and TRBJ2-3): DSGVTQTPKHLITATGQRVTLRCSPRSGDLSVYWYQQSLDQGLQFLIQYYNGEERAKGNILERFSAQQFPDLHSELNLSSLELGDSALYFCASSRSGGIFDTQYFGPGTRLTVL.

The chain couples TRBV7-2 to TRBJ2-7; no clear D. Germline V gene data show CDR1 as SGHTA and CDR2 as FQGNSA. This CDR3 is 14 amino acids long. Trimming took 1 base from V and 0 from J, leaving 7 bases between them. The CDR3 bases are TGTGCCAGCAGCTTAGTAGCTCCCTCCTACGAGCAGTACTTC. The encoded protein is CASSLVAPSYEQYF. Looking up the rest from reference TRBV7-2 and TRBJ2-7 gives the full variable domain: GAGVSQSPSNKVTEKGKDVELRCDPISGHTALYWYRQSLGQGLEFLIYFQGNSAPDKSGLPSDRFSAERTGGSVSTLTIQRTQQEDSAVYLCASSLVAPSYEQYFGPGTRLTVT.

V and J are TRBV5-4 and TRBJ1-2, with TRBD1 matching 8 bases. The CDR3 contains 13 residues. Trimming at V came to 4 bases and at J to 4 bases, leaving 3 bases not matched to a gene. Germline V gene lookup returns CDR1 SGHNT and CDR2 YYREEE (reference sequence). The CDR3 coding sequence is TGTGCCAGCAGCACCCAGGGGGCCTATGGCTACACCTTC. Encoded protein: CASSTQGAYGYTF.

This sequence joins TRBV5-4 and TRBJ2-7; D is ambiguous. Trimming took off 3 bases at V and 6 bases at J, with 7 bases between the two ends. Germline V gene data show CDR1 as SGHNT and CDR2 as YYREEE (reference sequence). The CDR3 spans 11 residues. The CDR3 loop is CASSYYLEQYF. CDR3 nucleotide sequence: TGTGCCAGCAGCTATTATCTCGAGCAGTACTTC.

This chain joins TRBV6-5 and TRBJ2-5; TRBD1 matches at 8 bases. Germline V CDR1 and CDR2: MNHEY, SVGAGI. The J segment lost 5 bases and the V segment lost 7 bases, leaving 6 bases of the junction unmatched. This CDR3 is 13 amino acids long. CDR3 in amino acids: CASTTTGEETQYF. DNA of the CDR3: TGTGCCAGCACCACGACAGGGGAGGAGACCCAGTACTTC.

This rearrangement joins TRBV29-1 to TRBJ1-2, with D possibly being TRBD1 (5 bases). CDR3 size: 12 residues. Germline CDR1 and CDR2: SQVTM and ANQGSEA. V lost 8 bases to trimming and J lost 3 bases, with 13 bases between them. CDR3 nucleotide sequence: TGCAGCTCTTGGGGGGGTGACTATGGCTACACCTTC. Amino acid sequence: CSSWGGDYGYTF.

This clone was observed once. The chain has TRBV5-1 and TRBJ2-3; D is unclear. This CDR3 is 15 amino acids long. Germline CDR1 reads SGHRS; CDR2 reads YFSETQ. Trimming took off 0 bases at V and 0 bases at J, with 8 bases between the two ends. In DNA form, the CDR3 reads TGCGCCAGCAGCTTGGAACCTACTAGCACAGATACGCAGTATTTT. The encoded protein is CASSLEPTSTDTQYF. The complete variable domain, with remaining parts taken from reference TRBV5-1 and TRBJ2-3, reads KAGVTQTPRYLIKTRGQQVTLSCSPISGHRSVSWYQQTPGQGLQFLFEYFSETQRNKGNFPGRFSGRQFSNSRSEMNVSTLELGDSALYLCASSLEPTSTDTQYFGPGTRLTVL.

J is TRBJ1-6 and V is TRBV7-3, with 11 positions matching TRBD1. This CDR3 has 17 residues. The junction had 11 bases not matched to a gene; V was cut back by 4 bases and J by 9 bases. Germline assignment: CDR1 SGHTA and CDR2 FQGTGA. The CDR3 bases are TGTGCCAGCAGCTCCGGGACAGGGGGAAGTCGGGCTTCACCCCTCCACTTT. It codes for CASSSGTGGSRASPLHF.

The chain is built from TRBV5-4 and TRBJ2-1; D remains ambiguous. CDR1 and CDR2 from the germline V gene are SGHNT and YYREEE (reference sequence). With 0 bases removed from V and 0 bases from J, the gap between germline ends came to 7 bases. This CDR3 contains 15 residues. The DNA for the CDR3 is TGTGCCAGCAGCTTGGGCGGAAGCTCCTACAATGAGCAGTTCTTC. Translating it yields CASSLGGSSYNEQFF.

CDR3 sequence: CASSLYSQGLFEQYF. Written as DNA, the CDR3 is TGTGCCAGCAGTTTGTACAGTCAAGGATTATTCGAGCAGTACTTC. The chain links TRBV27 to TRBJ2-7; D not resolved. The CDR3 consists of 15 residues. From germline, CDR1 is MNHEY and CDR2 SMNVEV (reference sequence). V was trimmed by 3 bases and J by 6 bases, leaving 18 bases between them.

This chain links TRBV30 with TRBJ2-7, with 8 nucleotides matching TRBD1. The V gene's germline CDR1 is GTSNPN and CDR2 SVGIG (reference sequence). Trimming at V came to 2 bases and at J to 6 bases, leaving 6 bases not matched to a gene. The CDR3 consists of 13 residues. This CDR3 is CAWSWPGGLEQYF. CDR3 nucleotides: TGTGCCTGGAGTTGGCCAGGGGGCCTCGAGCAGTACTTC.

The rearrangement joins TRBV6-1 to TRBJ1-6, with unresolved D. Trimming stripped 6 bases from V and 5 bases from J, with 14 bases between. Germline lookup yields CDR1 MNHNS and CDR2 SASEGT. This CDR3 has 15 amino acids. The CDR3 loop reads CASRASGRNNSPLHF. The CDR3 coding sequence is TGTGCCAGCAGGGCTTCCGGGAGGAATAATTCACCCCTCCACTTT.

This clone was observed a few times. The chain recombines TRBV2 with TRBJ1-4, with 7 bases lining up with TRBD1. This CDR3 region has 15 residues. The V gene end was trimmed by 5 bases and the J gene end by 10 bases; junction bases not matched to a gene: 13. The V gene's germline CDR1 is SNHLY and CDR2 FYNNEI. The CDR3 sequence is CASSPLDREEGKLFF. The CDR3 DNA is TGTGCCAGCAGTCCCCTCGACAGGGAAGAGGGAAAACTGTTTTTT.

V and J are TRBV6-1 and TRBJ1-2; unclear D gene. CDR3 length equals 11 residues. The V gene lost 1 base and the J gene lost 14 bases, with 11 bases spanning the gap. Germline V gives CDR1 MNHNS, CDR2 SASEGT. As DNA, the CDR3 is TGTGCCAGCAGTGAAGAAGTGTCCGGGACCTTC. It codes for CASSEEVSGTF.

This chain connects TRBV5-1 to TRBJ2-3; TRBD2 agrees at 12 bases. The germline V gene has CDR1 SGHRS and CDR2 YFSETQ. The V and J ends lost 3 bases and 2 bases, in that order; junction bases with no gene match: 4. The CDR3 is 16 residues long. DNA of the CDR3: TGCGCCAGCAGCTGGACTAGCGGGACCATCACAGATACGCAGTATTTT. It translates to CASSWTSGTITDTQYF. Using reference TRBV5-1 and TRBJ2-3 for the parts outside the CDR3, the full variable domain is KAGVTQTPRYLIKTRGQQVTLSCSPISGHRSVSWYQQTPGQGLQFLFEYFSETQRNKGNFPGRFSGRQFSNSRSEMNVSTLELGDSALYLCASSWTSGTITDTQYFGPGTRLTVL.

The chain employs TRBV29-1 and TRBJ1-1; D remains unclear. This CDR3 has 10 residues. Germline CDR1 is SQVTM and CDR2 is ANQGSEA. V gave up 7 bases and J gave up 4 bases, with 7 bases separating them. The CDR3 DNA reads TGCAGCGCCACCGGCACTGAAGCTTTCTTT. Encoded protein: CSATGTEAFF. The whole variable domain, filled in from reference TRBV29-1 and TRBJ1-1, reads SAVISQKPSRDICQRGTSLTIQCQVDSQVTMMFWYRQQPGQSLTLIATANQGSEATYESGFVIDKFPISRPNLTFSTLTVSNMSPEDSSIYLCSATGTEAFFGQGTRLTVV.

V and J are TRBV9 and TRBJ2-5, with 9 bases fitting TRBD2. The J segment lost 2 bases and the V segment lost 0 bases, leaving 5 bases of the junction unmatched. The germline V gene encodes CDR1 SGDLS and CDR2 YYNGEE. CDR3 size: 16 residues. The CDR3 nucleotides are TGTGCCAGCAGCGTAGCGATTAGCGGGAGACAAGAGACCCAGTACTTC. Encoded protein: CASSVAISGRQETQYF.

On this clone: Compared with germline, one end of the junction differs, possibly owing to a read error. Other DNA variants within this sample encode the same CDR3. V is TRBV30 and J is TRBJ1-6; weak D call: TRBD1 (6 bases). CDR3 size: 13 residues. CDR1 is GTSNPN, CDR2 SVGIG, per germline (reference sequence). The CDR3 nucleotides are TGTGCCTGTGCAGGGGCGCAGTATTCCCCCCTCCACTTT. Translating gives CACAGAQYSPLHF.

V is TRBV28 and J is TRBJ1-1, with 8 nucleotides matching TRBD1. Germline loops: CDR1 MDHEN, CDR2 SYDVKM. With 4 bases clipped from V and 4 bases from J, the junction kept 14 bases outside the gene matches. This CDR3 is 17 amino acids long. CDR3 in amino acids: CASSSIPLAQGGTEAFF. As DNA, the CDR3 is TGTGCCAGCAGTTCTATCCCTCTCGCACAGGGGGGCACTGAAGCTTTCTTT.

CDR3 sequence reads: CASSQGQVGRSPLHF. The CDR3 DNA reads TGCGCCAGCAGCCAAGGACAGGTTGGGCGTTCACCCCTCCACTTT. The chain combines TRBV5-1 with TRBJ1-6, with TRBD1 matching 7 bases. The V segment lost 4 bases and the J segment 9 bases; nucleotides outside the gene matches: 10. Germline CDR1 and CDR2: SGHRS and YFSETQ. The CDR3 sequence is 15 residues long.

V gene TRBV4-1 combines with J gene TRBJ1-2; D is uncertain. Germline V gene data show CDR1 as MGHRA and CDR2 as YSYEKL. The CDR3 runs to 15 residues. Trimming removed 0 bases at V and 4 bases at J, with 12 bases between. CDR3 nucleotides: TGCGCCAGCAGCCAAGAACAAACAGCGGGCTATGGCTACACCTTC. Translated, it gives CASSQEQTAGYGYTF.

The chain couples TRBV5-1 to TRBJ2-7; D remains ambiguous. The V gene's germline CDR1 is SGHRS and CDR2 YFSETQ. Trimming left V 0 bases short and J 2 bases short, with 9 bases between. The CDR3 spans 14 residues. The CDR3 DNA follows: TGCGCCAGCAGCTTGGCGTGGAGCGCCTACGAGCAGTACTTC. It translates to CASSLAWSAYEQYF.

The chain links TRBV9 to TRBJ2-3, with TRBD2 matching 9 bases. From germline, CDR1 is SGDLS and CDR2 YYNGEE. There are 16 residues in the CDR3. Trimming removed 0 bases from V and 3 bases from J; junction bases left unmatched: 5. The CDR3 DNA reads as TGTGCCAGCAGCGTAGGTCAGACTAGCGGAACAGATACGCAGTATTTT. Its protein product is CASSVGQTSGTDTQYF.

The chain joins TRBV27 to TRBJ2-7; the match to TRBD2 covers 11 bases. The CDR3 is 14 residues long. The V gene's germline CDR1 is MNHEY and CDR2 SMNVEV (reference sequence). Trimming at V came to 6 bases and at J to 5 bases, leaving 6 bases not matched to a gene. The CDR3 region is CASRVAGGRDEQYF. In nucleotides, the CDR3 is TGTGCCAGCAGGGTAGCGGGAGGGCGGGACGAGCAGTACTTC.

The V and J genes are TRBV7-9 and TRBJ1-1; 8 positions agree with TRBD1. CDR1 is SEHNR and CDR2 is FQNEAQ in the germline V gene (reference sequence). This CDR3 region has 15 residues. With 5 bases clipped from V and 4 bases from J, the junction kept 9 bases outside the gene matches. DNA for the CDR3: TGTGCCAGCAGCCCCGGACAGGGTGAGGCCACTGAAGCTTTCTTT. Protein product: CASSPGQGEATEAFF.

This chain joins TRBV9 and TRBJ2-1; 13 bases agree with TRBD2. CDR1 is SGDLS, CDR2 YYNGEE, per germline. V lost 4 bases, J lost 7 bases, and 8 bases stayed unmatched. This CDR3 has 16 amino acids. The CDR3 sequence is CASSPTGLAGRNEQFF. CDR3 DNA: TGTGCCAGCAGCCCGACGGGACTAGCGGGGAGGAATGAGCAGTTCTTC.

This chain links TRBV5-1 with TRBJ2-3, with TRBD1 matching over 11 bases. V shed 0 bases and J 8 bases; nucleotides not matched to a gene: 8. Germline V CDR1 and CDR2: SGHRS, YFSETQ. The length of the CDR3 is 16 residues. CDR3 in amino acids: CASSLEGTGGWRTQYF. The CDR3 DNA reads TGCGCCAGCAGCTTGGAAGGGACAGGGGGATGGCGTACGCAGTATTTT.